The 28 T cell receptor beta chains below come from one sample, sequenced in a study of blood T cells in healthy people across ages. It was with a sample-barcoded 5' primer and a J-beta primer mix that a second PCR of roughly 7 to 12 cycles was run. TCRdb independently ran MiXCR on the 5' RACE reads; one entry per CDR3 protein. The table has about 1.7 million distinct CDR3 sequences, 28% seen once. Input material: blood. The source of these receptors is a woman younger than 45 in good health.

The rearrangement uses TRBV7-2 and TRBJ2-4; 7 bases agree with TRBD2. Matching the DNA end better, TRBJ2-7 makes the J call doubtful. The germline CDR1 and CDR2 sequences are SGHTA and FQGNSA. This CDR3 has 14 residues. As DNA, the CDR3 is TGTGCCAGCAGCTGTGGCGGGAGTGTTAGCGAGCAGTACTTC. Residues: CASSCGGSVSEQYF.

This clonotype came up many times. This chain connects TRBV20-1 to TRBJ2-7, with D perhaps matching TRBD2 (6 bases). The CDR3 contains 12 residues. The V end lost 0 bases, the J end lost 7 bases, and 10 bases lay between the germline ends. In germline, CDR1 is DFQATT, CDR2 SNEGSKA (reference sequence). The CDR3 protein is CSARDLAGEQYF. CDR3 sequence (DNA): TGCAGTGCTAGAGATCTGGCGGGAGAGCAGTACTTC.

The chain recombines TRBV18 with TRBJ1-5, with D possibly TRBD1 on 5 matching bases. This CDR3 has 15 residues. CDR1 is KGHSH, CDR2 LQKENI, per germline. With 3 bases removed from V and 2 bases from J, the gap between germline ends came to 11 bases. As DNA, the CDR3 is TGTGCCAGCTCACCCGCGGGGCAGGGCAATCAGCCCCAGCATTTT. Its protein is CASSPAGQGNQPQHF.

This clonotype was seen a few times. This may come from a read error, since a much larger clone is one base off. The gene calls are TRBV27 and TRBJ1-4; 7 bases agree with TRBD1. V was pared by 3 bases and J by 8 bases, with 18 bases of the junction left unmatched. Germline loops: CDR1 MNHEY, CDR2 SMNVEV (reference sequence). The CDR3 consists of 18 residues. DNA of the CDR3: TGTGCCAGCAGTTTCCGGGGCCAGACAGGGATAAGAGAGGAAAAACTGTTTTTT. Translation gives CASSFRGQTGIREEKLFF.

The chain carries TRBV2 and TRBJ1-1; D ambiguous. Trimming stripped 7 bases from V and 1 base from J, with 10 bases between. The germline V gene encodes CDR1 SNHLY and CDR2 FYNNEI. This CDR3 region has 13 residues. CDR3 in DNA: TGTGCCAGCAAAACCACAGAGAACACTGAAGCTTTCTTT. This gives the protein CASKTTENTEAFF.

V usage is TRBV3-1 and J usage is TRBJ2-1; 13 bases agree with TRBD2. Germline CDR1 LGHDT, CDR2 YNNKEL (reference sequence). The CDR3 extends over 15 amino acids. With 4 bases clipped from V and 7 bases from J, the junction kept 4 bases outside the gene matches. DNA for the CDR3: TGTGCCAGCAGCCGTGGGGGACTAGCGGGGAATGAGCAGTTCTTC. Its protein is CASSRGGLAGNEQFF.

The J gene is TRBJ1-2, the V gene TRBV9, with TRBD1 identical over 9 bases. Germline values: CDR1 SGDLS, CDR2 YYNGEE. The CDR3 has 14 amino acids. The ends lost 5 bases at V and 3 bases at J; junction bases unmatched: 5. The CDR3 DNA follows: TGTGCCAGCAGGGCACAGGGGGCTGACTATGGCTACACCTTC. Translation: CASRAQGADYGYTF.

This clonotype was counted between two and nine times. V gene TRBV5-5 combines with J gene TRBJ2-2; 10 positions agree with TRBD2. This CDR3 is 15 amino acids long. V lost 0 bases, J lost 5 bases, and 1 base stayed unmatched. Germline V gene lookup returns CDR1 SGHKS and CDR2 YYEKEE (reference sequence). The chain's CDR3 is CASSLVLAGTGELFF. The CDR3 DNA follows: TGTGCCAGCAGCTTGGTACTAGCGGGAACCGGGGAGCTGTTTTTT.

The gene calls are TRBV20-1 and TRBJ2-1; D is unresolved. The DNA matches TRBJ2-7 better at its end, which makes the J call doubtful. CDR1 is DFQATT and CDR2 is SNEGSKA in the germline V gene (reference sequence). The CDR3 has 13 amino acids. In DNA, the CDR3 is TGCAGTGCTAGAGTAAACCGATTCAATGAGCAGTACTTC. Protein: CSARVNRFNEQYF.

The J gene is TRBJ2-1, the V gene TRBV5-5; no clear D. The CDR3 contains 15 residues. V was trimmed by 4 bases and J by 6 bases, leaving 17 bases between them. Germline V gives CDR1 SGHKS, CDR2 YYEKEE (reference sequence). The CDR3 spells CASSPLGPMRNEQFF. The DNA of the CDR3 is TGTGCCAGCAGCCCGCTTGGCCCGATGCGCAATGAGCAGTTCTTC.

The chain combines TRBV5-1 with TRBJ2-2; D is unclear. Germline V gene lookup returns CDR1 SGHRS and CDR2 YFSETQ. Trimming pared 5 bases from V and 1 base from J, leaving 9 bases between. The CDR3 is made up of 14 amino acids. The CDR3 DNA sequence: TGCGCCAGCAGGGAAGCAGGGAACACCGGGGAGCTGTTTTTT. Amino acid sequence: CASREAGNTGELFF.

V is TRBV20-1 and J is TRBJ2-4; TRBD2 matches 7 bases. The better agreement between TRBJ2-5 and the DNA end casts doubt on the J call. This CDR3 is built from 14 residues. CDR1 and CDR2 (germline): DFQATT, SNEGSKA (reference sequence). For the CDR3, the DNA is TGCAGTGCTAGTGTGCGGGGGAAGGGGGAGACCCAGTACTTC. This sequence encodes CSASVRGKGETQYF.

The rearrangement uses TRBV19 and TRBJ1-4, with D tentatively TRBD1 (5 bases). The length of the CDR3 is 14 residues. V was clipped by 6 bases and J by 7 bases, with 15 bases between them. CDR1 and CDR2 (germline): LNHDA, SQIVND (reference sequence). The CDR3 nucleotides read TGTGCCAGTAGCACCGGGACTTCTGGTGAAAAACTGTTTTTT. Amino acid sequence: CASSTGTSGEKLFF. Combining the CDR3 with reference TRBV19 and TRBJ1-4 gives the whole variable domain DGGITQSPKYLFRKEGQNVTLSCEQNLNHDAMYWYRQDPGQGLRLIYYSQIVNDFQKGDIAEGYSVSREKKESFPLTVTSAQKNPTAFYLCASSTGTSGEKLFFGSGTQLSVL.

V usage is TRBV6-1 and J usage is TRBJ2-7; unclear D gene. V was cut by 8 bases and J by 9 bases, with 11 bases left in between. Germline CDR1 and CDR2: MNHNS and SASEGT. The CDR3 length is 10 residues. The CDR3 sequence: CASWHLGQYF. The CDR3 DNA sequence: TGTGCCAGCTGGCACTTAGGGCAGTACTTC.

The table lists this clonotype with a few counts. The J gene is TRBJ2-2, the V gene TRBV7-2; 10 bases are shared with TRBD2. Germline V CDR1 and CDR2: SGHTA, FQGNSA. The CDR3 has 17 amino acids. The V gene end was trimmed by 1 base and the J gene end by 6 bases; junction bases not matched to a gene: 8. The CDR3 sequence is CASSLVAGGFGAGELFF. In DNA, the CDR3 is TGTGCCAGCAGCTTAGTAGCGGGAGGATTCGGTGCCGGGGAGCTGTTTTTT.

In this sample, this clonotype turned up a few times. The chain recombines TRBV20-1 with TRBJ2-1; unclear D gene. Trimming took 1 base from V and 0 from J, leaving 4 bases between them. The CDR3 has 13 amino acids. CDR1 and CDR2 (germline): DFQATT, SNEGSKA (reference sequence). Here the CDR3 DNA reads TGCAGTGCTAGAGCCGGCTCCTACAATGAGCAGTTCTTC. Its translation is CSARAGSYNEQFF.

This clonotype was seen only a few times. V and J are TRBV5-5 and TRBJ1-4, with D perhaps TRBD1 (5 bases). This CDR3 comprises 15 residues. The V and J ends lost 0 bases and 4 bases respectively, with 10 bases between them. Germline V gene lookup returns CDR1 SGHKS and CDR2 YYEKEE (reference sequence). The CDR3 region has the DNA TGTGCCAGCAGCTTGGTTAGACAGAGTAATGAAAAACTGTTTTTT. Its protein product is CASSLVRQSNEKLFF.

This chain uses TRBV20-1 with TRBJ1-5, with 7 positions matching TRBD1. V dropped 0 bases and J dropped 7; count of bases not matched to a gene: 12. The CDR3 totals 16 residues. Germline CDR1 reads DFQATT; CDR2 reads SNEGSKA (reference sequence). CDR3 residues: CSARDRRQGAGQPQHF. CDR3 nucleotides: TGCAGTGCTAGAGATCGTAGACAGGGAGCGGGACAGCCCCAGCATTTT.

This clonotype occurred a few times. This sequence joins TRBV6-6 and TRBJ2-1; TRBD2 matches at 7 bases. Germline V gene sequence: CDR1 MNHNY, CDR2 SVGAGI (reference sequence). There are 14 residues in the CDR3. The V gene end was trimmed by 4 bases and the J gene end by 4 bases; junction bases not matched to a gene: 4. Here the CDR3 reads CASSFREGYNEQFF. The CDR3 DNA follows: TGTGCCAGCAGTTTCAGGGAGGGATACAATGAGCAGTTCTTC.

Many counts were recorded for this clonotype. The chain is built from TRBV6-6 and TRBJ2-3, with D possibly TRBD1 on 6 matching bases. The CDR3 is 16 amino acids. Per germline, CDR1 MNHNY and CDR2 SVGAGI (reference sequence). V was cut by 0 bases and J by 2 bases, with 12 bases left in between. The CDR3 sequence: CASSYSGGMHTDTQYF. The CDR3 region has the DNA TGTGCCAGCAGTTACTCAGGGGGAATGCACACAGATACGCAGTATTTT.

With respect to this clonotype: A much larger clone lies a single base off, so this may be a read error. This chain uses TRBV7-9 with TRBJ2-1, with 9 nucleotides matching TRBD2. After removal of 0 bases from V and 10 bases from J, the junction contained 19 bases not matched to a gene. In germline, CDR1 is SEHNR, CDR2 FQNEAQ (reference sequence). This CDR3 comprises 19 residues. The CDR3: CASSLAPGGGSGSTHEQFF. DNA of the CDR3: TGTGCCAGCAGCTTAGCACCCGGGGGAGGTAGCGGGAGTACCCACGAGCAGTTCTTC.

This clonotype was seen only a few times. The chain links TRBV9 to TRBJ1-2, with TRBD1 matching 7 bases. The trim removed 3 bases at V and 8 bases at J, leaving 7 bases unmatched. The CDR3 loop spans 13 amino acids. Germline CDR1 reads SGDLS; CDR2 reads YYNGEE. CDR3 sequence: CASSARTGEGYTF. CDR3 in DNA: TGTGCCAGCAGCGCCCGGACAGGAGAGGGCTACACCTTC.

With regard to this clonotype: A much larger clone differs by one base, so this may be a read error. The chain employs TRBV20-1 and TRBJ1-2, with 7 bases identical to TRBD1. CDR1 is DFQATT and CDR2 is SNEGSKA in the germline V gene (reference sequence). J gave up 6 bases and V 5 bases, and 12 bases lay outside the gene matches. The CDR3 has 14 residues. The DNA for the CDR3 is TGCAGTGCTGATAACCCGGACAGGTTGGATGGCTACACCTTC. Translation gives CSADNPDRLDGYTF.

This clonotype was seen more than once but under ten times. The chain couples TRBV21-1 to TRBJ2-7; the table's D call of TRBD2 was not tested on the DNA. TRBV21-1 is termed a pseudogene. The CDR3 consists of 16 residues. The CDR3 sequence: CASSPFSEGMHYEQYF. CDR3 DNA: TGTGCCAGCAGCCCCTTTAGCGAAGGGATGCACTACGAGCAGTACTTC.

V usage is TRBV20-1 and J usage is TRBJ1-1; D perhaps matches TRBD1 (6 bases). In germline, CDR1 is DFQATT, CDR2 SNEGSKA (reference sequence). CDR3 length: 14 amino acids. Trimming left V 3 bases short and J 4 bases short, with 15 bases between. The chain's CDR3 is CSASEWGRGTEAFF. The CDR3 DNA reads as TGCAGTGCTAGCGAGTGGGGGCGCGGCACTGAAGCTTTCTTT.

This clonotype was counted many times. The J gene is TRBJ2-1, the V gene TRBV29-1, with D possibly being TRBD2 (6 bases). This CDR3 is 13 amino acids long. Germline V lookup: CDR1 SQVTM, CDR2 ANQGSEA. V was pared by 7 bases and J by 6 bases, with 16 bases between. The CDR3 nucleotides read TGCAGCGCCTCTAGCGATACCACCAATGAGCAGTTCTTC. Its protein product is CSASSDTTNEQFF.

This clonotype showed up just a few times. This chain uses TRBV29-1 with TRBJ1-1, with D hard to call. The CDR3 has 13 residues. Germline values: CDR1 SQVTM, CDR2 ANQGSEA. Trimming removed 6 bases at V and 0 bases at J, with 11 bases between. The chain's CDR3 is CSVLRRLNTEAFF. The CDR3 DNA reads as TGCAGCGTGCTTCGACGTTTGAACACTGAAGCTTTCTTT.

There are many counts of this clonotype. CDR3 coding DNA: TGTGCCAGCAGCCCTGGACTAGCATACCCAGTGGAGACCCAGTACTTC. It is translated as CASSPGLAYPVETQYF. J is TRBJ2-5 and V is TRBV7-2; 8 bases agree with TRBD2. The CDR3 totals 16 residues. Looked up from germline, CDR1 is SGHTA and CDR2 is FQGNSA. V lost 5 bases, J lost 5 bases, and 13 bases stayed unmatched. The whole variable domain, filled in from reference TRBV7-2 and TRBJ2-5, reads GAGVSQSPSNKVTEKGKDVELRCDPISGHTALYWYRQSLGQGLEFLIYFQGNSAPDKSGLPSDRFSAERTGGSVSTLTIQRTQQEDSAVYLCASSPGLAYPVETQYFGPGTRLLVL.